These 22 T cell receptor beta chains originate from one sample sequenced in a study of cytomegalovirus exposure and HLA in healthy donors. The repertoire was sequenced with immunoSEQ multiplex PCR; TCRdb's copy has only in-frame clones and lacks some. In the table there are 60,000 to 75,000 clones, roughly 96% of which are singletons. The sample consisted of PBMCs. Every receptor here comes from a man younger than 35 in good health and CMV-seronegative.

CDR3 sequence reads: CASTLQDRERQPQHF. DNA of the CDR3: TGTGCCAGCACCCTCCAGGACAGGGAACGACAGCCCCAGCATTTT. The V call is TRBV28, the J call TRBJ1-5; 8 positions agree with TRBD1. CDR1 and CDR2 from the germline V gene are MDHEN and SYDVKM. V shed 7 bases, J shed 7 bases, and the junction held 12 bases outside the gene matches. CDR3 size: 15 residues.

The chain has TRBV9 and TRBJ2-2; D might be TRBD1 (5 bases). Germline assignment: CDR1 SGDLS and CDR2 YYNGEE. The V end lost 3 bases, the J end lost 8 bases, and 11 bases lay between the germline ends. The CDR3 length is 13 residues. CDR3 in amino acids: CASSAPPGGELFF. As DNA, the CDR3 is TGTGCCAGCAGCGCGCCCCCAGGGGGGGAGCTGTTTTTT.

Note on this clone: The germline gene is not matched at one end of the junction; a read error may be the cause. The V and J genes are TRBV7-7 and TRBJ2-3; D may be TRBD2 (6 bases). CDR3 length: 16 amino acids. Germline V gives CDR1 SSHAT, CDR2 FNYEAQ (reference sequence). The CDR3 region has the DNA TGTGCTAGCAGCACCGGGACTTCACAAGACACAGATACGCAGTATTTT. Its protein is CASSTGTSQDTDTQYF.

The chain has TRBV10-2 and TRBJ2-7; 7 positions agree with TRBD1. CDR3 size: 16 residues. Losses at the gene ends were 0 bases for V and 4 bases for J; bases not matched to a gene: 9. Germline V gives CDR1 WSHSY, CDR2 SAAADI. CDR3 in amino acids: CASSESPKGATYEQYF. For the CDR3, the DNA is TGCGCCAGCAGTGAGTCCCCGAAGGGGGCAACGTACGAGCAGTACTTC.

The genes are TRBV4-1 and TRBJ2-7; TRBD2 aligns across 9 bases. Losses at the gene ends were 1 base for V and 5 bases for J; bases not matched to a gene: 12. CDR1 is MGHRA and CDR2 is YSYEKL in the germline V gene. The CDR3 is made up of 17 amino acids. CDR3 bases: TGCGCCAGCAGCCAAGGTGGTGCGGGAGGGCCTCTCGACGAGCAGTACTTC. Its translation: CASSQGGAGGPLDEQYF.

The chain recombines TRBV5-5 with TRBJ1-4; TRBD1 matches at 7 bases. CDR1 and CDR2 (germline): SGHKS, YYEKEE (reference sequence). Losses at the gene ends were 4 bases for V and 5 bases for J; bases not matched to a gene: 11. The CDR3 is 16 residues long. The CDR3 is CASSPKGALANEKLFF. The CDR3 DNA reads TGTGCCAGCAGCCCGAAGGGGGCTCTAGCAAATGAAAAACTGTTTTTT.

The V call is TRBV28, the J call TRBJ1-5; 8 bases line up with TRBD1. The CDR3 is made up of 15 amino acids. V gave up 5 bases and J gave up 5 bases; unmatched junction bases: 8. The V gene's germline CDR1 is MDHEN and CDR2 SYDVKM. As DNA, the CDR3 is TGTGCCAGCAGTAACCGGGACAGGACCTATCAGCCCCAGCATTTT. It translates to CASSNRDRTYQPQHF.

The rearrangement joins TRBV5-1 to TRBJ2-1; TRBD2 matches at 12 bases. The CDR3 runs 16 residues. V gave up 8 bases and J gave up 0 bases; unmatched junction bases: 6. CDR1 and CDR2 (germline): SGHRS, YFSETQ. The CDR3 DNA reads as TGCGCCAGACTTTTGACTAGCGGGAGCTCCTACAATGAGCAGTTCTTC. It yields the protein CARLLTSGSSYNEQFF.

The rearrangement uses TRBV6-5 and TRBJ1-1; TRBD1 might be the D (5 bases). The CDR3 loop spans 14 amino acids. Germline V gene lookup returns CDR1 MNHEY and CDR2 SVGAGI. Trimming shortened V by 6 bases and J by 3 bases, and 14 bases separated the two germline ends. DNA for the CDR3: TGTGCCAGCAGCTCTATGGCCAGGGACACTGAAGCTTTCTTT. Encoded protein: CASSSMARDTEAFF.

The rearrangement joins TRBV27 to TRBJ2-7; D is unresolved. The germline V gene encodes CDR1 MNHEY and CDR2 SMNVEV (reference sequence). This CDR3 is 13 amino acids long. V gave up 6 bases and J gave up 6 bases, with 15 bases separating them. CDR3 nucleotides: TGTGCCAGCAGGGAGACCGCTCAAGGCGAGCAGTACTTC. This gives the protein CASRETAQGEQYF.

As concerns this clone: This specimen includes other DNA sequences encoding the same CDR3. The V gene is TRBV20-1, the J gene TRBJ2-7; D call uncertain. Per the germline V gene, CDR1 is DFQATT and CDR2 is SNEGSKA (reference sequence). The germline V and J ends were trimmed by 1 base and 4 bases, with 5 bases remaining between them. The CDR3 is 11 amino acids. The CDR3 DNA reads TGCAGTGCTAGAGTCCTATACGAGCAGTACTTC. Amino acid sequence: CSARVLYEQYF.

V gene TRBV11-2 combines with J gene TRBJ2-1, with 7 bases matching TRBD2. The V gene's germline CDR1 is SGHAT and CDR2 FQNNGV. J gave up 5 bases and V 5 bases, and 0 bases lay outside the gene matches. The CDR3 consists of 12 residues. Here the CDR3 reads CASSRGDNEQFF. For the CDR3, the DNA is TGTGCCAGCAGCCGGGGGGACAATGAGCAGTTCTTC.

Points on this clone: Without the conserved terminal phenylalanine or tryptophan, this CDR3 likely stems from a read error. The chain has TRBV4-3 and TRBJ1-2; a weak D match, TRBD1 (5 bases). The germline V gene encodes CDR1 LGHNA and CDR2 YSLEER. This CDR3 comprises 13 residues. V was shortened by 4 bases and J by 5 bases, with 11 bases between the two germline ends. This CDR3 reads CASSPAGRYGYTV. CDR3 bases: TGCGCCAGCAGCCCAGCAGGGAGGTATGGCTACACCGTC.

The rearrangement joins TRBV28 to TRBJ2-5, with 8 bases aligning to TRBD1. Trimming took 6 bases from V and 4 from J; bases not matched to a gene: 7. CDR3 length equals 14 residues. CDR1 and CDR2 (germline): MDHEN, SYDVKM. The CDR3 nucleotides are TGTGCCAGCAGATTGACAGGGGTAGGAGAGACCCAGTACTTC. This sequence encodes CASRLTGVGETQYF.

This clone was recorded once. This chain links TRBV11-2 with TRBJ2-5; D might be TRBD2 (6 bases). Per germline, CDR1 SGHAT and CDR2 FQNNGV. The CDR3 has 12 residues. V lost 5 bases to trimming and J lost 9 bases, with 13 bases between them. The CDR3 protein is CASSAGTPPQYF. The CDR3 region has the DNA TGTGCCAGCAGCGCCGGGACTCCGCCCCAGTACTTC.

J is TRBJ2-7 and V is TRBV14; the D gene is possibly TRBD2 (6 bases). CDR3 size: 15 residues. The V end was cut by 4 bases, the J end by 0 bases, with 13 bases between. Germline CDR1 SGHDN, CDR2 FVKESK. The CDR3 protein is CASSRDSMGSYEQYF. The DNA for the CDR3 is TGTGCCAGCAGCCGGGACTCGATGGGCTCCTACGAGCAGTACTTC.

This rearrangement joins TRBV19 to TRBJ1-1; tentatively, D is TRBD1 (6 bases). Between the trimmed V and J ends, which lost 5 bases and 7 bases, there was a span of 20 bases. CDR1 is LNHDA, CDR2 SQIVND, per germline (reference sequence). This CDR3 region has 15 residues. The CDR3 protein is CASSSLLRGVGEAFF. The CDR3 nucleotides read TGTGCCAGTAGTTCCCTCCTCAGGGGAGTTGGTGAAGCTTTCTTT.

This clone was counted once. V and J are TRBV2 and TRBJ2-4; 7 nucleotides match TRBD1. In germline, CDR1 is SNHLY, CDR2 FYNNEI. The CDR3 contains 14 residues. J was trimmed by 7 bases and V by 6 bases; bases with no gene match: 9. The CDR3 loop is CASSNDRVGNIQYF. CDR3 nucleotide sequence: TGTGCCAGCAGCAACGACAGGGTTGGTAACATTCAGTACTTC.

V gene TRBV11-3 combines with J gene TRBJ2-1, with D possibly being TRBD2 (5 bases). This CDR3 contains 15 residues. Germline V gene lookup returns CDR1 SGHNT and CDR2 YENEEA. Trimming left V 5 bases short and J 4 bases short, with 15 bases between. The chain's CDR3 is CASSLGLNSYNEQFF. The CDR3 region has the DNA TGTGCCAGCAGCCTCGGACTTAACTCGTACAATGAGCAGTTCTTC.

The chain combines TRBV5-1 with TRBJ2-2, with a tentative D call TRBD2 (6 bases). This CDR3 has 16 amino acids. Looked up from germline, CDR1 is SGHRS and CDR2 is YFSETQ. Deletions cut 3 bases from V and 2 bases from J, with 14 bases between. The CDR3 coding sequence is TGCGCCAGCAGCTACAACGGCGGGATAAACACCGGGGAGCTGTTTTTT. Protein sequence: CASSYNGGINTGELFF.

This clone came up once. The rearrangement links TRBV19 to TRBJ2-1, with TRBD1 identical over 8 bases. The junction had 7 bases not matched to a gene; V was cut back by 4 bases and J by 2 bases. CDR1 and CDR2 from the germline V gene are LNHDA and SQIVND (reference sequence). CDR3 length: 16 residues. CDR3 sequence: CASSTHQGAPYNEQFF. The CDR3 DNA reads as TGTGCCAGTAGTACCCACCAGGGGGCACCCTACAATGAGCAGTTCTTC.

The chain carries TRBV28 and TRBJ2-3; 8 bases are a match to TRBD2. The trim removed 6 bases at V and 0 bases at J, leaving 11 bases unmatched. The CDR3 has 17 residues. Per the germline V gene, CDR1 is MDHEN and CDR2 is SYDVKM. The chain's CDR3 is CASRGTRLGRSTDTQYF. CDR3 coding DNA: TGTGCCAGCAGGGGGACTAGGCTGGGGCGGAGCACAGATACGCAGTATTTT. The whole variable domain, remainder taken from reference TRBV28 and TRBJ2-3, is DVKVTQSSRYLVKRTGEKVFLECVQDMDHENMFWYRQDPGLGLRLIYFSYDVKMKEKGDIPEGYSVSREKKERFSLILESASTNQTSMYLCASRGTRLGRSTDTQYFGPGTRLTVL.